This T cell receptor (beta chain) was recorded in a study of blood T cell repertoires in COVID-19. Study context: Italy, Spain and the United States were the sources of the convalescent and acute COVID-19 samples.

Sequenced by immunoSEQ multiplex PCR; TCRdb stores in-frame clones only, minus some. The sample carries fewer than 350,000 clones, roughly 89% recorded once. The CDR3 runs 14 residues. Germline CDR1 reads LGHNA; CDR2 reads YNFKEQ. V lost 1 base to trimming and J lost 5 bases, with 11 bases between them. The chain links TRBV4-2 to TRBJ2-5; the D is unclear. This clonotype was obtained from a woman aged 18-30 years with acute COVID-19. Sequencing was done on a sample of PBMCs or T cells enriched from blood (not recorded which). DNA for the CDR3: TGTGCCAGCAGCCAAGCATCTCGGTTTGAGACCCAGTACTTC. This codes for CASSQASRFETQYF.